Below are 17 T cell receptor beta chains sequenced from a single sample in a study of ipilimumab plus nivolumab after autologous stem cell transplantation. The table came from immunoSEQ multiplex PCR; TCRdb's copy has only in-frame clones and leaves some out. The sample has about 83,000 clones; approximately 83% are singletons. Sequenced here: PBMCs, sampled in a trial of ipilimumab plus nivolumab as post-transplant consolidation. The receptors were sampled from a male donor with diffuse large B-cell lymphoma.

CDR3 DNA: TGTGCCAGCAGTGACGGACCTGGGACAGGGGGAATAGGTGGCTACACCTTC. Translation gives CASSDGPGTGGIGGYTF. The rearrangement uses TRBV6-1 and TRBJ1-2; 11 positions agree with TRBD1. CDR1 is MNHNS, CDR2 SASEGT, per germline. V gave up 3 bases and J gave up 7 bases; unmatched junction bases: 13. The CDR3 contains 17 residues.

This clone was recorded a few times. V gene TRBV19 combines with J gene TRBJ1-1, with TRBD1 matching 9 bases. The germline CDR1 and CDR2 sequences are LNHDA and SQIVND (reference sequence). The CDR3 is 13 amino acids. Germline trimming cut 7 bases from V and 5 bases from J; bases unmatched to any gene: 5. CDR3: CASTGQGWTEAFF. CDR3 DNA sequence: TGTGCCAGTACCGGACAGGGGTGGACTGAAGCTTTCTTT.

The CDR3 coding sequence is TGTGCCAGCAGTTTTTACAGTAAGACCGGGGAGCTGTTTTTT. Amino acids: CASSFYSKTGELFF. V is TRBV27 and J is TRBJ2-2; D is unclear. The CDR3 is 14 residues long. The ends were cut back, 3 bases at V and 5 bases at J, with 10 bases in the middle. The germline V gene encodes CDR1 MNHEY and CDR2 SMNVEV (reference sequence).

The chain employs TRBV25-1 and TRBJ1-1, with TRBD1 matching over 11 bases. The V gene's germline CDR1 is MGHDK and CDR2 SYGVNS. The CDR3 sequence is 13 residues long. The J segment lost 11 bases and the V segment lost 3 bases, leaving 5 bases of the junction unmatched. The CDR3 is CASSDGTGGLAFF. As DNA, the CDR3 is TGTGCCAGCAGTGATGGGACAGGGGGTTTGGCTTTCTTT.

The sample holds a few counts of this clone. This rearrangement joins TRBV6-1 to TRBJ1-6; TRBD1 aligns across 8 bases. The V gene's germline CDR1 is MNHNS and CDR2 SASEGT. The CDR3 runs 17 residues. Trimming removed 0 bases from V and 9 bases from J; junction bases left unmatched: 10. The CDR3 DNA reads TGTGCCAGCAGTGAAGCCAGGGGGCGATACGCAGGTTCACCCCTCCACTTT. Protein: CASSEARGRYAGSPLHF.

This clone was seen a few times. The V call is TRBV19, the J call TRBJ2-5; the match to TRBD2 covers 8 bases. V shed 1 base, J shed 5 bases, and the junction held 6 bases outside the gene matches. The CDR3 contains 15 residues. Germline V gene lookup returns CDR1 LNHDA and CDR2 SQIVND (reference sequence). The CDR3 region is CASSIAGGRPETQYF. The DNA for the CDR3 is TGTGCCAGTAGTATAGCGGGGGGGCGCCCCGAGACCCAGTACTTC.

The CDR3 region has the DNA TGTGCCAGCAGCTCACAGGGTAATGAGCAGTTCTTC. Translation: CASSSQGNEQFF. The chain combines TRBV7-6 with TRBJ2-1, with D possibly TRBD1 on 6 matching bases. Germline values: CDR1 SGHVS, CDR2 FNYEAQ. CDR3 length: 12 residues. The germline V and J ends were trimmed by 4 bases and 7 bases, with 8 bases remaining between them.

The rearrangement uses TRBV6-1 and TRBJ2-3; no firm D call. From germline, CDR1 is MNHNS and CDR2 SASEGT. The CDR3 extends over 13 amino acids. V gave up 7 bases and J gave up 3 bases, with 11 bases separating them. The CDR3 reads CASIRVQTDTQYF. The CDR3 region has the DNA TGTGCCAGCATCAGAGTTCAGACAGATACGCAGTATTTT.

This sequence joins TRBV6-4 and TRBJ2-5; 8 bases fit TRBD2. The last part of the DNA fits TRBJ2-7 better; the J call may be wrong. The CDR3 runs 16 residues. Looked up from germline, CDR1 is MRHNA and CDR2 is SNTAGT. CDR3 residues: CASTHLRGGGFYEQYF. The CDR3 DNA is TGTGCCAGCACCCACCTGCGGGGCGGGGGGTTCTACGAGCAGTACTTC.

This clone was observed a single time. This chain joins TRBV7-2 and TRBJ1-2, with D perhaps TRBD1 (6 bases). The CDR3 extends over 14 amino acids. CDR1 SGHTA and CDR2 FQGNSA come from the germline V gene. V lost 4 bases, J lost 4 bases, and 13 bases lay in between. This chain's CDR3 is CASSYEGGFYGYTF. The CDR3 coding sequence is TGTGCCAGCAGCTACGAGGGGGGCTTCTATGGCTACACCTTC.

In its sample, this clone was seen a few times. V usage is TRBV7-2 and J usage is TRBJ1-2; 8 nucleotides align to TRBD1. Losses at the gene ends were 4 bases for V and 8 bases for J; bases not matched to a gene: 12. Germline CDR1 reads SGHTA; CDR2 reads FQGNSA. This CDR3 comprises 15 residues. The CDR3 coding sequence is TGTGCCAGCAGCTCCGCCAGGGGGACAGGCGGAGGCTACACCTTC. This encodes CASSSARGTGGGYTF.

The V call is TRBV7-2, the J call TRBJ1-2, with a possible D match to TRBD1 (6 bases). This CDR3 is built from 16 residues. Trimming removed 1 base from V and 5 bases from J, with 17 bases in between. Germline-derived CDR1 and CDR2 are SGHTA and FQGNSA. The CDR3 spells CASSLGGAAVRYGYTF. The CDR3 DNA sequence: TGTGCCAGCAGCTTAGGGGGGGCTGCGGTCCGTTATGGCTACACCTTC. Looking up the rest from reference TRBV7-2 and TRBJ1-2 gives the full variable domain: GAGVSQSPSNKVTEKGKDVELRCDPISGHTALYWYRQSLGQGLEFLIYFQGNSAPDKSGLPSDRFSAERTGGSVSTLTIQRTQQEDSAVYLCASSLGGAAVRYGYTFGSGTRLTVV.

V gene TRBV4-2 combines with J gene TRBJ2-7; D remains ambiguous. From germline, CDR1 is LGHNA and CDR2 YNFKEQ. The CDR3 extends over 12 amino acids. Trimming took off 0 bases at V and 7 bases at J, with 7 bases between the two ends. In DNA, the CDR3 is TGTGCCAGCAGCCAAGACCGCGCGGAGCAGTACTTC. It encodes CASSQDRAEQYF.

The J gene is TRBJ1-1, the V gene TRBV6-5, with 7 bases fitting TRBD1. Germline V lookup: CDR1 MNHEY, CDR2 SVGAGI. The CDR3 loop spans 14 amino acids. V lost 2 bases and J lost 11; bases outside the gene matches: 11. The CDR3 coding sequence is TGTGCCAGCAGTTACCAGCGGGACGACAGGGTCGCTTTCTTT. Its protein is CASSYQRDDRVAFF.

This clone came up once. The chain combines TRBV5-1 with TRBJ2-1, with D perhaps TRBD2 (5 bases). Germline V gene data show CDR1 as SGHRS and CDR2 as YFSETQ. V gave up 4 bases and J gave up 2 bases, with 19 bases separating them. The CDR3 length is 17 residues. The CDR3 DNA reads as TGCGCCAGCAGCCACCCCGACGCGGGCCCCACCTACAATGAGCAGTTCTTC. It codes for CASSHPDAGPTYNEQFF. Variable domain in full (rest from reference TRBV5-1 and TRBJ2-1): KAGVTQTPRYLIKTRGQQVTLSCSPISGHRSVSWYQQTPGQGLQFLFEYFSETQRNKGNFPGRFSGRQFSNSRSEMNVSTLELGDSALYLCASSHPDAGPTYNEQFFGPGTRLTVL.

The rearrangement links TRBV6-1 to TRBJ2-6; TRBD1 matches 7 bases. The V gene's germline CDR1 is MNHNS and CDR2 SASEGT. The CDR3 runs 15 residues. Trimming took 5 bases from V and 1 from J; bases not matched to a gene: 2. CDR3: CASSPGGSGANVLTF. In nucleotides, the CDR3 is TGTGCCAGCAGTCCAGGGGGATCTGGGGCCAACGTCCTGACTTTC.

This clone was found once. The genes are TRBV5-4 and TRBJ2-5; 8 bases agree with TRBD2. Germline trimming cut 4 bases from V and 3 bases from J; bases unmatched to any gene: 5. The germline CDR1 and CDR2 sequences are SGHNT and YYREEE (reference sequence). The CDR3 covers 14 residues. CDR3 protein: CASSIGGAEETQYF. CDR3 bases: TGTGCCAGCAGCATCGGGGGGGCCGAAGAGACCCAGTACTTC. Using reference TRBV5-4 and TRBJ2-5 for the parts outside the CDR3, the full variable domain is ETGVTQSPTHLIKTRGQQVTLRCSSQSGHNTVSWYQQALGQGPQFIFQYYREEENGRGNFPPRFSGLQFPNYSSELNVNALELDDSALYLCASSIGGAEETQYFGPGTRLLVL.